These 22 T cell receptor beta chains were sequenced from one sample in a study of post-analysis software for immune sequencing data. Prepared libraries of TCR beta cDNA carried unique molecular identifiers. TCRdb processed the PCR reads anew with MiXCR; each CDR3 protein has one entry. Of about 800,000 distinct CDR3 sequences listed, around 27% are singletons. Study outcomes and limitations: Included in a set of four or five TRBV segments more frequent in patients than controls were TRBV5-6, TRBV5-1 and TRBV20-1.

The antigens these receptors bind are not known. Sequenced material: blood. These receptors all stem from a girl aged 10-17 years with multiple sclerosis.

This clonotype was seen repeatedly, ten times or more. V and J are TRBV5-1 and TRBJ2-1, with D possibly called TRBD1 or TRBD2 (6 bases each). Germline V gene data show CDR1 as SGHRS and CDR2 as YFSETQ. This CDR3 is 15 amino acids long. The V end lost 6 bases, the J end lost 5 bases, and 18 bases lay between the germline ends. The chain's CDR3 is CASTPGAGDHNEQFF. CDR3 sequence (DNA): TGCGCCAGCACCCCGGGGGCAGGGGACCACAATGAGCAGTTCTTC.

To note about this clonotype: A read error may explain this, as a much larger clone is one base away. This sequence joins TRBV11-2 and TRBJ2-4, with D perhaps TRBD2 (6 bases). V was cut by 5 bases and J by 9 bases, with 17 bases left in between. The CDR3 has 14 residues. Germline CDR1 SGHAT, CDR2 FQNNGV. The CDR3 loop is CASSTLSGRGIQYF. The CDR3 coding sequence is TGTGCCAGCAGCACATTGTCGGGGCGGGGCATTCAGTACTTC.

J is TRBJ2-7 and V is TRBV11-2, with 11 bases identical to TRBD2. Matching the DNA end better, TRBJ2-5 makes the J call doubtful. This CDR3 has 15 amino acids. Germline V gene lookup returns CDR1 SGHAT and CDR2 FQNNGV. The CDR3 DNA reads as TGTGCCAGCAGCTTGACTAGCGGGGCGCGGGAGACCCAGTACTTC. Translating it yields CASSLTSGARETQYF.

CDR3 DNA: TGCGCCAGCAGCTCGGACGGGAATAGCAATCAGCCCCAGCATTTT. It codes for CASSSDGNSNQPQHF. The chain couples TRBV5-1 to TRBJ1-5; D is unclear. This CDR3 is built from 15 residues. V shed 3 bases and J shed 0 bases, with 10 bases lying between them. Per germline, CDR1 SGHRS and CDR2 YFSETQ.

This clonotype was observed at least ten times. J is TRBJ2-3 and V is TRBV10-3, with a possible D match to TRBD1 (6 bases). The length of the CDR3 is 15 residues. V was cut by 4 bases and J by 3 bases, with 14 bases left in between. Per the germline V gene, CDR1 is ENHRY and CDR2 is SYGVKD. CDR3 nucleotide sequence: TGTGCCATCAGTGGGGGGCCTATGTCGACAGATACGCAGTATTTT. Amino acids: CAISGGPMSTDTQYF.

The chain joins TRBV7-2 to TRBJ1-5; unclear D gene. Germline V gives CDR1 SGHTA, CDR2 FQGNSA. Deletions cut 1 base from V and 3 bases from J, with 10 bases between. CDR3 length: 15 amino acids. CDR3 region: CASSLEGRNNQPQHF. In DNA, the CDR3 is TGTGCCAGCAGCTTAGAGGGAAGGAACAATCAGCCCCAGCATTTT. Looking up the rest from reference TRBV7-2 and TRBJ1-5 gives the full variable domain: GAGVSQSPSNKVTEKGKDVELRCDPISGHTALYWYRQSLGQGLEFLIYFQGNSAPDKSGLPSDRFSAERTGGSVSTLTIQRTQQEDSAVYLCASSLEGRNNQPQHFGDGTRLSIL.

This chain uses TRBV27 with TRBJ1-6; no definite D call. The CDR3 consists of 14 residues. V was trimmed by 4 bases and J by 9 bases, leaving 13 bases between them. Germline CDR1 and CDR2: MNHEY and SMNVEV (reference sequence). The CDR3 protein is CASSWRESTSPLHF. As DNA, the CDR3 is TGTGCCAGCAGTTGGAGGGAGAGTACTTCACCCCTCCACTTT.

CDR3 sequence: CASGQGRNYEQYF. The CDR3 DNA follows: TGTGCCAGCGGGCAGGGGCGGAACTACGAGCAGTACTTC. The V gene is TRBV6-6, the J gene TRBJ2-7; a possible D gene is TRBD1 (6 bases). V shed 8 bases and J shed 3 bases, with 14 bases lying between them. CDR1 is MNHNY and CDR2 is SVGAGI in the germline V gene (reference sequence). There are 13 residues in the CDR3.

This chain uses TRBV20-1 with TRBJ1-2; the match to TRBD1 covers 7 bases. The CDR3 is 13 residues long. Germline values: CDR1 DFQATT, CDR2 SNEGSKA (reference sequence). With V trimmed by 3 bases and J by 6 bases, 7 bases remained unmatched. CDR3 nucleotide sequence: TGCAGTGCTAGGGTGACAGGGCGAGATGGCTACACCTTC. This translates into CSARVTGRDGYTF.

J is TRBJ2-3 and V is TRBV6-5; TRBD2 matches at 7 bases. Unmatched junction bases numbered 3, after V lost 7 bases and J lost 2 bases. In germline, CDR1 is MNHEY, CDR2 SVGAGI. The CDR3 covers 13 residues. For the CDR3, the DNA is TGTGCCAGCACGACTAGCCACACAGATACGCAGTATTTT. Its translation: CASTTSHTDTQYF.

The V call is TRBV18, the J call TRBJ2-1; 13 nucleotides agree with TRBD2. The V segment lost 1 base and the J segment 6 bases; nucleotides outside the gene matches: 6. This CDR3 region has 17 residues. Germline V gives CDR1 KGHSH, CDR2 LQKENI. The DNA of the CDR3 is TGTGCCAGCTCACCACTCCGGACTAGCGGGAGCAGCAATGAGCAGTTCTTC. Amino acids: CASSPLRTSGSSNEQFF.

V is TRBV9 and J is TRBJ1-5; TRBD1 is a possible D gene (6 bases). CDR1 is SGDLS and CDR2 is YYNGEE in the germline V gene. V was cut by 0 bases and J by 6 bases, with 13 bases left in between. This CDR3 region has 15 residues. In DNA form, the CDR3 reads TGTGCCAGCAGCGTAGCTGGGGGCTCTGGTCAGCCCCAGCATTTT. This encodes CASSVAGGSGQPQHF.

In regard to this clonotype: A much larger clone is a single base away; this may be a read error. V and J are TRBV20-1 and TRBJ2-3, with D possibly matching TRBD2 (6 bases). The CDR3 consists of 14 residues. Germline V gives CDR1 DFQATT, CDR2 SNEGSKA (reference sequence). The ends were cut back, 8 bases at V and 1 base at J, with 16 bases in the middle. The CDR3 reads CSTRTREGTDTQYF. CDR3 coding DNA: TGCAGTACACGTACCAGGGAGGGCACAGATACGCAGTATTTT.

This clonotype was picked up many times. This sequence joins TRBV7-2 and TRBJ2-4, with no clear D. Germline loops: CDR1 SGHTA, CDR2 FQGNSA. Between the trimmed V and J ends, which lost 5 bases and 8 bases, there was a span of 10 bases. The CDR3 has 12 amino acids. CDR3 in DNA: TGTGCCAGCAGCCCAGACCGGGACATTCAGTACTTC. It is translated as CASSPDRDIQYF.

The chain couples TRBV29-1 to TRBJ1-1; TRBD1 matches 8 bases. The V gene's germline CDR1 is SQVTM and CDR2 ANQGSEA. V was clipped by 7 bases and J by 8 bases; unmatched bases: 12. The CDR3 is 13 amino acids. CDR3 protein: CSAHLAGGVEAFF. DNA of the CDR3: TGCAGCGCCCACCTGGCAGGGGGCGTAGAAGCTTTCTTT.

This clonotype was found a few times. The rearrangement links TRBV28 to TRBJ2-7, with D uncertain. This CDR3 region has 14 residues. Germline CDR1 reads MDHEN; CDR2 reads SYDVKM. DNA for the CDR3: TGTGCGACCCGAGTACTGGCCGCCTCCTACGAGCAGTACTTC. It translates to CATRVLAASYEQYF.

This clonotype has a handful of counts. CDR3 DNA sequence: TGTGCCAGCAGCTTACCCGCAGTTCCCAGCGAGCAGTACTTC. Amino acid sequence: CASSLPAVPSEQYF. The chain couples TRBV7-2 to TRBJ2-7; D not certain. The CDR3 covers 14 residues. V was pared by 2 bases and J by 6 bases, with 14 bases between. Germline CDR1 and CDR2: SGHTA and FQGNSA. The complete variable domain, with remaining parts taken from reference TRBV7-2 and TRBJ2-7, reads GAGVSQSPSNKVTEKGKDVELRCDPISGHTALYWYRQSLGQGLEFLIYFQGNSAPDKSGLPSDRFSAERTGGSVSTLTIQRTQQEDSAVYLCASSLPAVPSEQYFGPGTRLTVT.

V gene TRBV20-1 combines with J gene TRBJ1-5; 10 bases are a match to TRBD1. The J segment lost 1 base and the V segment lost 7 bases, leaving 10 bases of the junction unmatched. The CDR3 is made up of 16 amino acids. The germline V gene encodes CDR1 DFQATT and CDR2 SNEGSKA (reference sequence). DNA for the CDR3: TGCAGTGTCAGAGAAGAGGGACAGGGGAGCAATCAGCCCCAGCATTTT. It yields the protein CSVREEGQGSNQPQHF.

This clonotype was recorded at least ten times. The chain employs TRBV27 and TRBJ2-3; D remains unclear. The CDR3 is 13 amino acids. V was shortened by 3 bases and J by 6 bases, with 10 bases between the two germline ends. Looked up from germline, CDR1 is MNHEY and CDR2 is SMNVEV (reference sequence). This CDR3 reads CASSFIIRDTQYF. The CDR3 DNA reads TGTGCCAGCAGTTTCATCATCAGGGATACGCAGTATTTT.

V and J are TRBV5-1 and TRBJ1-1, with D tentatively TRBD1 (5 bases). Deletions cut 2 bases from V and 0 bases from J, with 14 bases between. The CDR3 extends over 16 amino acids. Germline V gene data show CDR1 as SGHRS and CDR2 as YFSETQ. The CDR3, as DNA: TGCGCCAGCAGCTTAAAGGCAGGGAGCATGAACACTGAAGCTTTCTTT. This codes for CASSLKAGSMNTEAFF.

Many counts were recorded for this clonotype. The CDR3 nucleotides are TGTGCCAGCAGTCCTCCGGGATGGAACGACGCGGTCTACTACGAGCAGTACTTC. This codes for CASSPPGWNDAVYYEQYF. This chain uses TRBV6-2 or TRBV6-3 with TRBJ2-7; D possibly corresponds to TRBD2 (5 bases). Trimming cost V 5 bases and J 3 bases, with 26 bases left between them. This CDR3 has 18 residues. Germline assignment: CDR1 MNHEY and CDR2 SVGEGT.

This clonotype turned up a few times. The chain employs TRBV6-1 and TRBJ1-1; D not resolved. This CDR3 is built from 13 residues. Trimming shortened V by 1 base and J by 3 bases, and 6 bases separated the two germline ends. Germline CDR1 and CDR2: MNHNS and SASEGT. In DNA form, the CDR3 reads TGTGCCAGCAGTGAAGTCGCCGACACTGAAGCTTTCTTT. Translating it yields CASSEVADTEAFF.